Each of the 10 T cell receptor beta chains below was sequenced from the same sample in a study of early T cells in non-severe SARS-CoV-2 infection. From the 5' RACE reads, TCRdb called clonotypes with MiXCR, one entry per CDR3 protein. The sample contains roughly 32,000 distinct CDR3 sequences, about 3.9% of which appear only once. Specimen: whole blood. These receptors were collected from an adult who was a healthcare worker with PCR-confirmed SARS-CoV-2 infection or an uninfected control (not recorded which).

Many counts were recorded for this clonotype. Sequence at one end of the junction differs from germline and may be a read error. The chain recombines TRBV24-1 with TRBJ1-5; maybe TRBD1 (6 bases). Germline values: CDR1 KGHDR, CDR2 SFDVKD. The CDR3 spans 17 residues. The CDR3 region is CVTSDLQRTGWCQPQHF. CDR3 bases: TGTGTCACCAGTGATTTGCAAAGAACAGGGTGGTGTCAGCCCCAGCATTTT.

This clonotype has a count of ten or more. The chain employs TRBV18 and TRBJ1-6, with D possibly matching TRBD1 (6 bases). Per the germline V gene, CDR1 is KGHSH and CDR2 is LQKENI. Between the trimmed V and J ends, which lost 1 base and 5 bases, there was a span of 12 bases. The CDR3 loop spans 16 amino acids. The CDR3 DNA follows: TGTGCCAGCTCACCACAGTCAGGGGTAAATAATTCACCCCTCCACTTT. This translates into CASSPQSGVNNSPLHF.

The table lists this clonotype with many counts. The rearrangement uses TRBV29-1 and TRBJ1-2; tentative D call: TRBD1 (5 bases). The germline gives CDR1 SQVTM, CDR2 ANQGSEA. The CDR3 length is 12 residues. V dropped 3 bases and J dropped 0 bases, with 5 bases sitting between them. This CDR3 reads CSVETANYGYTF. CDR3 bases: TGCAGCGTTGAGACAGCTAACTATGGCTACACCTTC.

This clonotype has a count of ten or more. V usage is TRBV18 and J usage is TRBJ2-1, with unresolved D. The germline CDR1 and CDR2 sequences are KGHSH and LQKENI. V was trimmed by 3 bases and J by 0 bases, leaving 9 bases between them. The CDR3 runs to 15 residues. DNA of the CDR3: TGTGCCAGCTCACCTATCCAAGGCTCCTACAATGAGCAGTTCTTC. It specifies CASSPIQGSYNEQFF.

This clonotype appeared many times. This CDR3 reads CASSLRLLDYGYTF. The CDR3 nucleotides are TGTGCCAGCAGCTTAAGGTTATTGGATTATGGCTACACCTTC. The chain recombines TRBV7-9 with TRBJ1-2; unclear D gene. The CDR3 runs 14 residues. CDR1 SEHNR and CDR2 FQNEAQ come from the germline V gene (reference sequence). V was shortened by 2 bases and J by 5 bases, with 12 bases between the two germline ends. The full variable domain, with the rest looked up from reference TRBV7-9 and TRBJ1-2, is DTGVSQNPRHKITKRGQNVTFRCDPISEHNRLYWYRQTLGQGPEFLTYFQNEAQLEKSRLLSDRFSAERPKGSFSTLEIQRTEQGDSAMYLCASSLRLLDYGYTFGSGTRLTVV.

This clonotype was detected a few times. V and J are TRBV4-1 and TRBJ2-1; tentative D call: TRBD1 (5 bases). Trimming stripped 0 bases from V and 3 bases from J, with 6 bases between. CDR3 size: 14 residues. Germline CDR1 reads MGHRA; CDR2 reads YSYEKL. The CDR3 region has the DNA TGCGCCAGCAGCCAAGAGGACATCTACAATGAGCAGTTCTTC. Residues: CASSQEDIYNEQFF.

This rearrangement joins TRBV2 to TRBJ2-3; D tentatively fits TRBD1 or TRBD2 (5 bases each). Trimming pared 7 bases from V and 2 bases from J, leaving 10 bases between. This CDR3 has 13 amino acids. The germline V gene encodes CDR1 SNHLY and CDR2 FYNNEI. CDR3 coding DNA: TGTGCCAGCAACCGGGACGTCACAGATACGCAGTATTTT. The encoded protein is CASNRDVTDTQYF.

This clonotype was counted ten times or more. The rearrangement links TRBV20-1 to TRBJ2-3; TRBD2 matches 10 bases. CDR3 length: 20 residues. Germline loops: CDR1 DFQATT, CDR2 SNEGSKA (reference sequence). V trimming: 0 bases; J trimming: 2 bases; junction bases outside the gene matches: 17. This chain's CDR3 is CSAREALAGATFLYTDTQYF. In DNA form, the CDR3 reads TGCAGTGCTAGAGAGGCCCTAGCGGGAGCGACGTTTCTTTACACAGATACGCAGTATTTT.

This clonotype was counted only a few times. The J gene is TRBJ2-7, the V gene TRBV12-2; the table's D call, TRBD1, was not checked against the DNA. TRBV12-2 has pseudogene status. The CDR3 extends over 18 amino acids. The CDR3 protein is CASRSAQTGGLSSYEQYF. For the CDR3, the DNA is TGTGCAAGTCGCTCTGCCCAGACAGGGGGCTTAAGCTCCTACGAGCAGTACTTC.

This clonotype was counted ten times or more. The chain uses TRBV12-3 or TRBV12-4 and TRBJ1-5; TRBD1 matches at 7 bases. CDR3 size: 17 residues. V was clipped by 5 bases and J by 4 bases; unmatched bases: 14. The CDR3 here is CASSPLGTVGVNQPQHF. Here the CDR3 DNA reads TGTGCCAGCAGTCCCTTGGGGACAGTGGGGGTGAATCAGCCCCAGCATTTT.